These 11 T cell receptor beta chains were all obtained from the same sample, sequenced in a study of cytomegalovirus exposure and HLA in healthy donors. Sequenced by immunoSEQ multiplex PCR; TCRdb stores in-frame clones only, minus some. The table has hundreds of thousands of clones, around four fifths seen once. Source material: PBMCs. These receptors originate from a woman aged 18-29 years in good health and CMV-seronegative.

The CDR3 bases are TGTGCCAGCAGCTTCGCCTTACAGGGGGATGGGGGTGGCTACACCTTC. Translated: CASSFALQGDGGGYTF. The chain employs TRBV7-8 and TRBJ1-2; 8 nucleotides match TRBD1. This CDR3 is built from 16 residues. V dropped 3 bases and J dropped 7; count of bases not matched to a gene: 13. Germline-derived CDR1 and CDR2 are SGHVS and FQNEAQ.

This chain connects TRBV28 to TRBJ2-2, with 7 bases identical to TRBD1. The germline V gene encodes CDR1 MDHEN and CDR2 SYDVKM. The ends lost 6 bases at V and 4 bases at J; junction bases unmatched: 5. This CDR3 spans 14 amino acids. The CDR3, as DNA: TGTGCCAGCAGGTTTGGGACAGCCACCGGGGAGCTGTTTTTT. It translates to CASRFGTATGELFF.

V gene TRBV2 combines with J gene TRBJ1-2, with D tentatively TRBD1 (5 bases). Germline CDR1 reads SNHLY; CDR2 reads FYNNEI. Trimming pared 9 bases from V and 2 bases from J, leaving 13 bases between. The CDR3 sequence is 13 residues long. The CDR3 sequence: CASTGPPNYGYTF. CDR3 nucleotide sequence: TGTGCCAGTACAGGACCCCCAAACTATGGCTACACCTTC.

Concerning this clone: A read error may be the cause here, since a much bigger clone is one base away. The rearrangement joins TRBV5-1 to TRBJ1-1; D may be TRBD1 (5 bases). Between the trimmed V and J ends, which lost 3 bases and 1 base, there was a span of 7 bases. Germline V gene sequence: CDR1 SGHRS, CDR2 YFSETQ. The CDR3 loop spans 13 amino acids. The CDR3 here is CASSSQGNTEAFF. The CDR3 nucleotides are TGCGCCAGCAGCTCCCAGGGGAACACTGAAGCTTTCTTT.

This sequence joins TRBV6-5 and TRBJ1-2; D might be TRBD1 (6 bases). Germline V lookup: CDR1 MNHEY, CDR2 SVGAGI. The V and J ends lost 7 bases and 2 bases respectively, with 17 bases between them. CDR3 length: 15 amino acids. The CDR3 region is CASTPTTRGNYGYTF. For the CDR3, the DNA is TGTGCCAGCACTCCCACAACAAGGGGGAACTATGGCTACACCTTC.

The CDR3 coding sequence is TGTGCCTGGAGTGCCGACAGGAACACTGAAGCTTTCTTT. It codes for CAWSADRNTEAFF. This sequence joins TRBV30 and TRBJ1-1; D perhaps matches TRBD1 (5 bases). The germline CDR1 and CDR2 sequences are GTSNPN and SVGIG (reference sequence). V was trimmed by 1 base and J by 1 base, leaving 7 bases between them. The CDR3 runs to 13 residues.

The V call is TRBV14, the J call TRBJ1-2, with a weak D call TRBD1 (6 bases). The CDR3 length is 15 residues. With 5 bases removed from V and 0 bases from J, the gap between germline ends came to 13 bases. In germline, CDR1 is SGHDN, CDR2 FVKESK. The CDR3 DNA follows: TGTGCCAGCAGCTACGGGACACTCGCTAACTATGGCTACACCTTC. Translation: CASSYGTLANYGYTF.

The chain joins TRBV9 to TRBJ2-1; D ambiguous. This CDR3 spans 14 amino acids. CDR1 SGDLS and CDR2 YYNGEE come from the germline V gene. V was pared by 0 bases and J by 4 bases, with 8 bases between. This CDR3 reads CASSVEGWYNEQFF. Written as DNA, the CDR3 is TGTGCCAGCAGCGTAGAAGGCTGGTACAATGAGCAGTTCTTC. Together with reference TRBV9 and TRBJ2-1, the CDR3 gives the full variable domain: DSGVTQTPKHLITATGQRVTLRCSPRSGDLSVYWYQQSLDQGLQFLIQYYNGEERAKGNILERFSAQQFPDLHSELNLSSLELGDSALYFCASSVEGWYNEQFFGPGTRLTVL.

V is TRBV30 and J is TRBJ1-4; TRBD1 matches at 8 bases. Looked up from germline, CDR1 is GTSNPN and CDR2 is SVGIG (reference sequence). The CDR3 is made up of 14 amino acids. Trimming removed 4 bases from V and 7 bases from J; junction bases left unmatched: 8. The CDR3 bases are TGTGCCTGGAACAGGGGGGGGATCGGTGAAAAACTGTTTTTT. This gives the protein CAWNRGGIGEKLFF. Full variable domain (outside the CDR3, taken from reference TRBV30 and TRBJ1-4): SQTIHQWPATLVQPVGSPLSLECTVEGTSNPNLYWYRQAAGRGLQLLFYSVGIGQISSEVPQNLSASRPQDRQFILSSKKLLLSDSGFYLCAWNRGGIGEKLFFGSGTQLSVL.

The CDR3 DNA reads TGTGCCAGCAGCTTAGCTCAAGTAGCCAAAAACATTCAGTACTTC. Amino acid sequence: CASSLAQVAKNIQYF. This rearrangement joins TRBV11-2 to TRBJ2-4; no clear D. This CDR3 is built from 15 residues. Per germline, CDR1 SGHAT and CDR2 FQNNGV. The V gene lost 1 base and the J gene lost 0 bases, with 7 bases spanning the gap.

The CDR3 reads CASSVTGTGYNEQFF. CDR3 in DNA: TGTGCCAGCAGCGTGACAGGGACGGGTTACAATGAGCAGTTCTTC. The chain has TRBV2 and TRBJ2-1; 7 nucleotides match TRBD1. V dropped 6 bases and J dropped 4; count of bases not matched to a gene: 9. The CDR3 totals 15 residues. Per the germline V gene, CDR1 is SNHLY and CDR2 is FYNNEI.